This entry lists 25 T cell receptor beta chains sequenced from one sample in a study of early T cells in non-severe SARS-CoV-2 infection. TCRdb recomputed calls from the 5' RACE reads with MiXCR, one row per CDR3 protein. The profile shows roughly 51,000 distinct CDR3 sequences, around 6.9% of them singletons. The sequences come from whole blood, collected at baseline. Receptors were obtained from an adult who was a healthcare worker with PCR-confirmed SARS-CoV-2 infection or an uninfected control (not recorded which).

This clonotype was counted at least ten times. CDR3 protein: CSGEVAGLNNEQFF. DNA of the CDR3: TGCAGCGGCGAAGTCGCGGGGCTTAACAATGAGCAGTTCTTC. This sequence joins TRBV20-1 and TRBJ2-1; D is perhaps TRBD2 (6 bases). The CDR3 has 14 amino acids. The germline CDR1 and CDR2 sequences are DFQATT and SNEGSKA (reference sequence).

The V and J genes are TRBV10-2 and TRBJ2-1; 15 bases are a match to TRBD2. Germline V gene lookup returns CDR1 WSHSY and CDR2 SAAADI. V trimming: 8 bases; J trimming: 7 bases; junction bases outside the gene matches: 9. CDR3 length: 16 amino acids. CDR3: CASGGTSGGPSNEQFF. The CDR3 DNA reads TGCGCCAGCGGGGGGACTAGCGGGGGGCCCTCGAATGAGCAGTTCTTC.

This clonotype was counted at least ten times. This chain joins TRBV18 and TRBJ1-1; D gene unclear. Germline CDR1 reads KGHSH; CDR2 reads LQKENI. Trimming stripped 3 bases from V and 2 bases from J, with 4 bases between. The CDR3 sequence is 12 residues long. The CDR3 DNA reads TGTGCCAGCTCACCGGGAAACACTGAAGCTTTCTTT. Encoded protein: CASSPGNTEAFF.

This clonotype was counted ten times or more. The chain combines TRBV7-2 with TRBJ2-2; D is unclear. The CDR3 is 12 amino acids. Germline V gene data show CDR1 as SGHTA and CDR2 as FQGNSA. The germline V and J ends were trimmed by 3 bases and 5 bases, with 4 bases remaining between them. The CDR3 protein is CASSFNTGELFF. As DNA, the CDR3 is TGTGCCAGCAGCTTCAATACCGGGGAGCTGTTTTTT. The whole variable domain, remainder taken from reference TRBV7-2 and TRBJ2-2, is GAGVSQSPSNKVTEKGKDVELRCDPISGHTALYWYRQSLGQGLEFLIYFQGNSAPDKSGLPSDRFSAERTGGSVSTLTIQRTQQEDSAVYLCASSFNTGELFFGEGSRLTVL.

This clonotype was picked up a small number of times. The chain couples TRBV4-1 to TRBJ1-5, with unresolved D. From germline, CDR1 is MGHRA and CDR2 YSYEKL. With 0 bases removed from V and 0 bases from J, the gap between germline ends came to 12 bases. This CDR3 region has 17 residues. The chain's CDR3 is CASSQDSPPYSNQPQHF. The CDR3 nucleotides read TGCGCCAGCAGCCAAGATTCCCCCCCCTATAGCAATCAGCCCCAGCATTTT.

The rearrangement joins TRBV5-4 to TRBJ1-1; D gene ambiguous. CDR1 SGHNT and CDR2 YYREEE come from the germline V gene (reference sequence). There are 14 residues in the CDR3. Trimming stripped 5 bases from V and 4 bases from J, with 15 bases between. CDR3 residues: CASRGDLVGTEAFF. Written as DNA, the CDR3 is TGTGCCAGCAGGGGTGACTTAGTTGGCACTGAAGCTTTCTTT.

The chain carries TRBV21-1 and TRBJ2-1; no DNA check was done on the table's D call, TRBD2. TRBV21-1 is tagged as a pseudogene. This CDR3 region has 16 residues. The CDR3 sequence is CASSKTGTSPTNEQFF. The CDR3 nucleotides read TGTGCCAGCAGCAAAACCGGGACTAGCCCCACCAATGAGCAGTTCTTC.

This CDR3 is CASTPLGGKPDTQYF. The CDR3 nucleotides read TGTGCCAGCACCCCCTTAGGAGGGAAGCCAGATACGCAGTATTTT. This chain uses TRBV12-3 or TRBV12-4 with TRBJ2-3; a weak D match, TRBD2 (6 bases). This CDR3 comprises 15 residues. V gave up 7 bases and J gave up 4 bases, with 18 bases separating them.

This clonotype was counted only a few times. The CDR3 loop reads CASSLPDRVTGYTF. CDR3 DNA sequence: TGTGCCAGCAGCTTACCGGACAGGGTTACTGGCTACACCTTC. V gene TRBV7-8 combines with J gene TRBJ1-2; 8 nucleotides agree with TRBD1. In germline, CDR1 is SGHVS, CDR2 FQNEAQ. After removal of 2 bases from V and 7 bases from J, the junction contained 6 bases not matched to a gene. The CDR3 is 14 residues long.

About this clonotype itself: This could be a read error, since a much larger clone is one nucleotide away. V gene TRBV2 combines with J gene TRBJ2-1, with 11 bases identical to TRBD2. The CDR3 has 14 amino acids. Trimming at V came to 8 bases and at J to 5 bases, leaving 5 bases not matched to a gene. Per germline, CDR1 SNHLY and CDR2 FYNNEI. The CDR3 is CASAGLAVDNEQFF. For the CDR3, the DNA is TGTGCCAGCGCGGGACTAGCGGTTGACAATGAGCAGTTCTTC. The full variable domain, in which reference TRBV2 and TRBJ2-1 provide the parts outside the CDR3, is EPEVTQTPSHQVTQMGQEVILRCVPISNHLYFYWYRQILGQKVEFLVSFYNNEISEKSEIFDDQFSVERPDGSNFTLKIRSTKLEDSAMYFCASAGLAVDNEQFFGPGTRLTVL.

Ten or more counts support this clonotype. This chain uses TRBV18 with TRBJ1-4; TRBD1 agrees at 7 bases. There are 15 residues in the CDR3. Looked up from germline, CDR1 is KGHSH and CDR2 is LQKENI. J lost 7 bases, V lost 4 bases, and 9 bases had no gene match. The CDR3 nucleotides read TGTGCCAGCTCACGCGACAGGGCTGTGGGTGAAAAACTGTTTTTT. It translates to CASSRDRAVGEKLFF.

V is TRBV27 and J is TRBJ2-1; perhaps TRBD2 as D (5 bases). V lost 5 bases, J lost 3 bases, and 8 bases lay in between. This CDR3 is built from 13 residues. Looked up from germline, CDR1 is MNHEY and CDR2 is SMNVEV (reference sequence). The CDR3 DNA reads TGTGCCAGCAGTCCCGGGATCTACAATGAGCAGTTCTTC. It specifies CASSPGIYNEQFF.

This sequence joins TRBV7-2 and TRBJ2-7; possibly TRBD1 or TRBD2 for D (8 bases each). Germline V CDR1 and CDR2: SGHTA, FQGNSA. The CDR3 is 15 amino acids. The germline V and J ends were trimmed by 5 bases and 2 bases, with 16 bases remaining between them. The CDR3 nucleotides are TGTGCCAGCAGCCCGGGGGGGACAGGTGCCTACGAGCAGTACTTC. Protein: CASSPGGTGAYEQYF.

This clonotype was recorded a few times. The rearrangement links TRBV11-3 to TRBJ2-2; D is ambiguous. Looked up from germline, CDR1 is SGHNT and CDR2 is YENEEA. Trimming took 4 bases from V and 5 from J, leaving 8 bases between them. This CDR3 is built from 13 residues. The CDR3 DNA is TGTGCCAGCAGCTATAGCCCTACCGGGGAGCTGTTTTTT. Its protein product is CASSYSPTGELFF. The whole variable domain, remainder taken from reference TRBV11-3 and TRBJ2-2, is EAGVVQSPRYKIIEKKQPVAFWCNPISGHNTLYWYLQNLGQGPELLIRYENEEAVDDSQLPKDRFSAERLKGVDSTLKIQPAELGDSAVYLCASSYSPTGELFFGEGSRLTVL.

Many counts were recorded for this clonotype. The V call is TRBV15, the J call TRBJ1-6; D gene ambiguous. Germline CDR1 and CDR2: LNHNV and YYDKDF (reference sequence). The V and J ends lost 0 bases and 0 bases respectively, with 6 bases between them. The CDR3 is 16 amino acids. The CDR3 loop is CATSRERSSYNSPLHF. The CDR3 nucleotides read TGTGCCACCAGCAGAGAGAGAAGCTCCTATAATTCACCCCTCCACTTT. Drawing the rest from reference TRBV15 and TRBJ1-6, the complete variable domain is DAMVIQNPRYQVTQFGKPVTLSCSQTLNHNVMYWYQQKSSQAPKLLFHYYDKDFNNEADTPDNFQSRRPNTSFCFLDIRSPGLGDTAMYLCATSRERSSYNSPLHFGNGTRLTVT.

This clonotype was picked up many times. This chain connects TRBV7-2 to TRBJ2-7; D ambiguous. Germline V lookup: CDR1 SGHTA, CDR2 FQGNSA. The CDR3 sequence is 14 residues long. V shed 0 bases and J shed 0 bases, with 6 bases lying between them. The CDR3 reads CASSLAGISYEQYF. CDR3 bases: TGTGCCAGCAGCTTAGCAGGGATCTCCTACGAGCAGTACTTC.

The genes are TRBV5-1 and TRBJ2-7, with D possibly being TRBD1 (5 bases). This CDR3 contains 16 residues. Germline CDR1 reads SGHRS; CDR2 reads YFSETQ. V lost 0 bases and J 2 bases, leaving 15 bases between the germline ends. This CDR3 reads CASSLVSGQGTYEQYF. The DNA for the CDR3 is TGCGCCAGCAGCTTGGTTAGTGGGCAGGGAACCTACGAGCAGTACTTC.

There are many counts of this clonotype. The CDR3 bases are TGCAGTGCTAGAGATCCAGCGGGGAGTAATGAGCAGTTCTTC. Translation gives CSARDPAGSNEQFF. The chain links TRBV20-1 to TRBJ2-1, with 7 bases lining up with TRBD2. The CDR3 spans 14 residues. Unmatched junction bases numbered 6, after V lost 0 bases and J lost 7 bases. Looked up from germline, CDR1 is DFQATT and CDR2 is SNEGSKA (reference sequence).

This clonotype was observed at least ten times. This chain links TRBV30 with TRBJ2-1; 12 nucleotides match TRBD1. The germline V gene encodes CDR1 GTSNPN and CDR2 SVGIG (reference sequence). V trimming: 0 bases; J trimming: 1 base; junction bases outside the gene matches: 16. The length of the CDR3 is 21 residues. The CDR3 spells CAWSVLPPGTGGQSSYNEQFF. In DNA form, the CDR3 reads TGTGCCTGGAGTGTACTCCCCCCCGGGACAGGGGGCCAAAGTTCCTACAATGAGCAGTTCTTC.

This clonotype showed up many times. The rearrangement links TRBV7-2 to TRBJ2-7; D uncertain. This CDR3 spans 13 amino acids. The V gene's germline CDR1 is SGHTA and CDR2 FQGNSA. With 7 bases removed from V and 3 bases from J, the gap between germline ends came to 13 bases. DNA of the CDR3: TGTGCCAGCAACCTAGGGCCGAACTACGAGCAGTACTTC. Translation: CASNLGPNYEQYF.

V and J are TRBV2 and TRBJ2-4; 7 bases line up with TRBD1. Unmatched junction bases numbered 9, after V lost 10 bases and J lost 6 bases. Germline values: CDR1 SNHLY, CDR2 FYNNEI. CDR3 length: 13 amino acids. The CDR3 DNA reads as TGTGCCACCAAAACAGGGGTCGGAAACATTCAGTACTTC. It yields the protein CATKTGVGNIQYF.

Concerning this clonotype itself: This may come from a read error, since a much larger clone is one base off. The chain joins TRBV6-6 to TRBJ1-2; 7 bases are shared with TRBD1. The CDR3 covers 14 residues. Germline V gene sequence: CDR1 MNHNY, CDR2 SVGAGI (reference sequence). V lost 7 bases, J lost 8 bases, and 13 bases stayed unmatched. The CDR3 nucleotides read TGTGCCAGCACCTCCCGGGAGGGGGCCGTAGGCTACACCTTC. This sequence encodes CASTSREGAVGYTF.

This clonotype was recorded a few times. This chain uses TRBV6-2 or TRBV6-3 with TRBJ2-5; 8 bases are shared with TRBD2. Per germline, CDR1 MNHEY and CDR2 SVGEGT. V shed 2 bases, J shed 4 bases, and the junction held 3 bases outside the gene matches. The CDR3 covers 14 residues. CDR3 nucleotide sequence: TGTGCCAGCAGTTACCCCGGGACTAGAGAGACCCAGTACTTC. Its translation is CASSYPGTRETQYF.

This clonotype occurred many times. The chain has TRBV24-1 and TRBJ2-2; D is unclear. Trimming stripped 10 bases from V and 1 base from J, with 12 bases between. Germline values: CDR1 KGHDR, CDR2 SFDVKD. The CDR3 extends over 14 amino acids. The CDR3 here is CATKGTENTGELFF. CDR3 bases: TGTGCCACTAAGGGAACGGAGAACACCGGGGAGCTGTTTTTT.

This clonotype was detected many times. The chain couples TRBV20-1 to TRBJ2-5; 10 positions agree with TRBD2. From germline, CDR1 is DFQATT and CDR2 SNEGSKA (reference sequence). This CDR3 is built from 15 residues. The junction had 11 bases not matched to a gene; V was cut back by 3 bases and J by 7 bases. The CDR3 nucleotides are TGCAGTGCTAGTCAAGGGACTAGCGCCACAGGGACCCAGTACTTC. It yields the protein CSASQGTSATGTQYF.